This TCR beta chain was found in a study of T cell repertoires in cytomegalovirus infection. Study context: Based on public TCR beta signatures, there were indications of CMV infection and of a matching HLA type.

Trimming cost V 2 bases and J 5 bases, with 16 bases left between them. This CDR3 is built from 15 residues. Germline V lookup: CDR1 MDHEN, CDR2 SYDVKM. On this clonotype: Its antigen is currently unknown.

MiXCR was run by TCRdb on the reads, yielding one entry per CDR3 protein. The repertoire holds 250,000 or so distinct CDR3 sequences, 17% seen once, with roughly 50% in the top ten. Study results and limitations: Predominance within the ex vivo response was attributable to HLA-C-restricted CMV-specific TCR beta clonotypes. Frequencies of public TCR beta families were cumulated, and this identified carriers of CMV plus the relevant HLA.

The receptor was isolated from a human donor in good health (CMV status not recorded). Some clones in this sample may be carry-over from other donors' samples. The chain couples TRBV28 to TRBJ2-7; a weak D match, TRBD2 (7 bases). The sequenced sample consisted of CD8+ T cells from PBMCs. This CDR3 is CASSLGTGRAHEQYF. The CDR3 DNA reads as TGTGCCAGCAGTTTAGGAACAGGGAGGGCCCACGAGCAGTACTTC.